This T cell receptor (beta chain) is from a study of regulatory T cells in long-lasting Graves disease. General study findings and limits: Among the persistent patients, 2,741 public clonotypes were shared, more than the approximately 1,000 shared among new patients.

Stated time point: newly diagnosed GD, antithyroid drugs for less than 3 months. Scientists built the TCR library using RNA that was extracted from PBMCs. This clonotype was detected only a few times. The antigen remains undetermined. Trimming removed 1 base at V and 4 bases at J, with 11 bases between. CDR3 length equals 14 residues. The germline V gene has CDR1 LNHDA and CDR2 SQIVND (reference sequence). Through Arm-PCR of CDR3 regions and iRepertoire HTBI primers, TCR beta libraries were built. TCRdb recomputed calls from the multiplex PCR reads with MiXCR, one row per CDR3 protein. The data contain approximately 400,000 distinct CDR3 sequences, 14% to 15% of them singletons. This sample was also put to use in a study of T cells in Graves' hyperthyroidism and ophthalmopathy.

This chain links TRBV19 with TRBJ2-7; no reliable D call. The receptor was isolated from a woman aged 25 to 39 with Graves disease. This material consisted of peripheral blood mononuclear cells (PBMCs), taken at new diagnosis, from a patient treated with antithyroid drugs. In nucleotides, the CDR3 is TGTGCCAGTAGTATAGGGTCCCTTGGTTACGAGCAGTACTTC. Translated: CASSIGSLGYEQYF.